These T cell receptor beta chains were read from a single sample in a study of early T cells in non-severe SARS-CoV-2 infection. TCRdb fed the 5' RACE reads into MiXCR, producing one record per CDR3 protein. The table has tens of thousands of distinct CDR3 sequences, about 12% seen once. The sample consisted of whole blood. These TCRs come from an adult who was a healthcare worker with PCR-confirmed SARS-CoV-2 infection or an uninfected control (not recorded which). Each CDR3 is given with its conserved first and last residue. Each record gives: J gene, D gene, clone size, V gene, CDR3 DNA, CDR3 protein. A D gene is named only where the DNA matches it firmly. Part of the rows lack a size; the others show once, few, many or a class for expanded clones.

TRBJ2-7 | TRBD1 | few | TRBV28 | TGTGCCAGCAGTTTAGGGACAGGGTTCGAGCAGTACTTC | CASSLGTGFEQYF
TRBJ2-7 | . | . | TRBV25-1 | TGTGCCAGCAGTGAATACGGGGCCTCCTACGAGCAGTACTTC | CASSEYGASYEQYF
TRBJ2-5 | . | . | TRBV9 | TGTGCCAGCAGCGTAGAGGCCTCTCAAGAGACCCAGTACTTC | CASSVEASQETQYF
TRBJ2-3 | . | many | TRBV27 | TGTGCCAGCAATGGCCATAACACAGATACGCAGTATTTT | CASNGHNTDTQYF
TRBJ2-3 | TRBD2 | many | TRBV7-3 | TGTGCCAGCAGCTTTCTCCCTAGCGGGGGACGCACAGATACGCAGTATTTT | CASSFLPSGGRTDTQYF
TRBJ2-6 | TRBD2 | many | TRBV20-1 | TGCAGTGCTAGAGACCTGTCTGGGAAACCGGGACTAGGGGGAAAGGATGCCAACGTCCTGACTTTC | CSARDLSGKPGLGGKDANVLTF
TRBJ1-5 | . | . | TRBV6-1 | TGTGCCAGCAGTAAGGGGCAGGGGTTGAATCAGCCCCAGCATTTT | CASSKGQGLNQPQHF
TRBJ2-1 | . | many | TRBV20-1 | TGCAGTGCAAGGGTCCAATTGGTGGGATACAATGAGCAGTTCTTC | CSARVQLVGYNEQFF
TRBJ1-4 | . | . | TRBV20-1 | TGCAGTGCTCCGAACAGGGCAACTAATGAAAAACTGTTTTTT | CSAPNRATNEKLFF
TRBJ2-5 | TRBD2 | . | TRBV11-2 | TGTGCCAGCAGCACCCGGACTAGCGGGAGGATCCAAGAGACCCAGTACTTC | CASSTRTSGRIQETQYF
TRBJ2-1 | TRBD2 | few | TRBV5-1 | TGCGCCAGCAGCTTGGGAAGCGGGGGCTACAATGAGCAGTTCTTC | CASSLGSGGYNEQFF
TRBJ2-1 | TRBD2 | . | TRBV14 | TGTGCCAGCAGCCTCAGAAGGTCCCTAGCGGGAGTCAATGAGCAGTTCTTC | CASSLRRSLAGVNEQFF
TRBJ1-6 | TRBD1 | . | TRBV20-1 | TGCAGTGCTAACCGGGACAGGGGACATAATTCACCCCTCCACTTT | CSANRDRGHNSPLHF
TRBJ1-1 | TRBD1 | . | TRBV5-4 | TGTGCCAGCAGCTTGGCCCGGACAGGGAGGGTCGGAACTGAAGCTTTCTTT | CASSLARTGRVGTEAFF
TRBJ2-1 | TRBD1 | . | TRBV11-3 | TGTGCCAGCAGCGCGGGACAGGGGCCTCGGGAGCAGTTCTTC | CASSAGQGPREQFF
TRBJ2-7 | . | few | TRBV7-2 | TGTGCCAGCAGCTCAGGGGGGCAGAGGTCCTACGAGCAGTACTTC | CASSSGGQRSYEQYF
TRBJ2-2 | . | . | TRBV5-1 | TGCGCCAGCAGCTTGCAACTCTCCGACCGAGGGGAGCTGTTTTTT | CASSLQLSDRGELFF
TRBJ2-2 | TRBD2 | many | TRBV20-1 | TGCAGTGCTAGCCCCGGGACTAGCACGAACACCGGGGAGCTGTTTTTT | CSASPGTSTNTGELFF
TRBJ2-2 | . | few | TRBV12-3/TRBV12-4 | TGTGCCAGCAGAGGCCGTCAGGGAAAGTGGGAGCTGTTTTTT | CASRGRQGKWELFF
TRBJ1-1 | . | . | TRBV5-5 | TGTGCCAGCAGCTCCCCGATAGGCAGGCCTGAAGCTTTCTTT | CASSSPIGRPEAFF
TRBJ2-1 | TRBD2 | . | TRBV5-1 | TGCGCCAGCAGCAATACGGGACCCCTCGGCGGGGGGGATGAGCAGTTCTTC | CASSNTGPLGGGDEQFF
TRBJ1-4 | TRBD1 | few | TRBV7-2 | TGTGCCAGCAGCGCGGACAGGGGAAAGGGAAAACTGTTTTTT | CASSADRGKGKLFF
TRBJ2-7 | TRBD2 | few | TRBV20-1 | TGCAGTGCTCGGACTAGCGGGGTCTACGAGCAGTACTTC | CSARTSGVYEQYF
TRBJ1-2 | TRBD1 | many | TRBV6-6 | TGTGCCAGCAGGGGGACAGGCTATGGCTACACCTTC | CASRGTGYGYTF
TRBJ1-2 | . | many | TRBV28 | TGTGCCAGCAGTATTACGACAGTCGGAGGCTACACCTTC | CASSITTVGGYTF
TRBJ2-7 | . | . | TRBV7-9 | TGTGCCAGCAGCCGTGGGGGGCACGAGCAGTACTTC | CASSRGGHEQYF
TRBJ1-1 | . | few | TRBV7-9 | TGTGCCAGCAGCTTAGGAATCCTAAGCACTGAAGCTTTCTTT | CASSLGILSTEAFF
TRBJ2-1 | . | . | TRBV24-1 | TGTGCCACCAGTGGAGGGGGATTAAGTTACAATGAGCAGTTCTTC | CATSGGGLSYNEQFF
TRBJ2-3 | . | . | TRBV9 | TGTGCCAGCAGCGTAAGCGGGCTAAGCACAGATACGCAGTATTTT | CASSVSGLSTDTQYF
TRBJ2-5 | . | . | TRBV7-8 | TGTGCCAGCAGCTTAGTCATAGAGACCCAGTACTTC | CASSLVIETQYF
TRBJ2-3 | . | few | TRBV5-1 | TGCGCCAGCAGCATCCCAAGGGGGGGCGATACGCAGTATTTT | CASSIPRGGDTQYF
TRBJ2-3 | TRBD2 | few | TRBV7-7 | TGTGCCAGCAGCTTATCCCAGGGAGGGACAGATACGCAGTATTTT | CASSLSQGGTDTQYF
TRBJ2-1 | TRBD1 | many | TRBV11-1 | TGTGCCAGCAGCTTTGGACAGGGAAGGAATGAGCAGTTCTTC | CASSFGQGRNEQFF
TRBJ2-1 | TRBD2 | . | TRBV4-1 | TGCGCCAGCCGAGTTGCCGGGACTAGCGGGAGGGCCTACAATGAGCAGTTCTTC | CASRVAGTSGRAYNEQFF
TRBJ2-3 | . | . | TRBV11-2 | TGTGCCAGCAGCATGACGGATACGCAGTATTTT | CASSMTDTQYF
TRBJ2-6 | . | medium-sized | TRBV20-1 | TGCAGTGCTATCACAAGCCCCGAGGGGGCCAACGTCCTGACTTTC | CSAITSPEGANVLTF
TRBJ1-4 | . | . | TRBV27 | TGTGCCAGCAGTTTTGGAGGGTCGGATGAAAAACTGTTTTTT | CASSFGGSDEKLFF
TRBJ2-7 | TRBD2 | few | TRBV24-1 | TGTGCCACCAGTGCCGAGACTAGCGGAATCTACGAGCAGTACTTC | CATSAETSGIYEQYF
TRBJ2-1 | . | . | TRBV25-1 | TGTGCCAGCAGTGAAGCGAGGAGGCCTGAGCAGTTCTTC | CASSEARRPEQFF
TRBJ2-1 | . | . | TRBV7-6 | TGTGCCAGCAGCCCGCCGGGAGTTTGGGATGAGCAGTTCTTC | CASSPPGVWDEQFF
TRBJ2-5 | . | many | TRBV7-2 | TGTGCCAGCAGCTTATCATCCGGTAGTCAGAGAGAGACCCAGTACTTC | CASSLSSGSQRETQYF
TRBJ1-6 | . | few | TRBV6-6 | TGTGCCAGCAGTTCACTTTTTAATTCACCCCTCCACTTT | CASSSLFNSPLHF
TRBJ2-1 | . | many | TRBV14 | TGTGCCAGCAGCCAAGCTTTGGGGCAGGGCCTGGAGCAGTTCTTC | CASSQALGQGLEQFF
TRBJ2-2 | . | . | TRBV19 | TGTGCCAGTAGTAAACTTCTAAGGACAACCTCCGGGGAGCTGTTTTTT | CASSKLLRTTSGELFF
TRBJ1-2 | . | many | TRBV7-9 | TGTGCCAGCAGCTCGGCATTACTTCCCCTCTCTAACTATGGCTACACCTTC | CASSSALLPLSNYGYTF
TRBJ1-5 | TRBD1 | many | TRBV28 | TGTGCCAGCGGCCCATCCGGGACAGGGCATCAGCCCCAGCATTTT | CASGPSGTGHQPQHF
TRBJ2-1 | . | many | TRBV7-6 | TGTGCCAGCAGCCCCACGGGTAATGAGCAGTTCTTC | CASSPTGNEQFF
TRBJ2-7 | . | . | TRBV4-1 | TGCGCCAGCAGCCCTAACGGCCAGACCTACGAGCAGTACTTC | CASSPNGQTYEQYF
TRBJ2-2 | . | . | TRBV7-3 | TGTGCCAGCAGAACGGACACTCTTATCGGGGAGCTGTTTTTT | CASRTDTLIGELFF
TRBJ2-5 | . | many | TRBV7-2 | TGTGCCAGCAGCTTAAGGGGCTCCGGGACCCAAGAGACCCAGTACTTC | CASSLRGSGTQETQYF
TRBJ2-2 | TRBD1 | few | TRBV3-1 | TGTGCCAGTACAGGGGGGATCACCGGGGAGCTGTTTTTT | CASTGGITGELFF
TRBJ1-2 | . | . | TRBV6-1 | TGTGCCAGCAGTGAGGCAGGAGAGATATATGGCTACACCTTC | CASSEAGEIYGYTF
TRBJ2-1 | TRBD2 | few | TRBV20-1 | TGCAGTGCTTATTCGCCCGGACTAGCTGGCCACAATGAGCAGTTCTTC | CSAYSPGLAGHNEQFF
TRBJ1-6 | TRBD1 | many | TRBV11-2 | TGTGCCAGCAGGCTTGGGGGAGGGGGCAGTTCACCCCTCCACTTT | CASRLGGGGSSPLHF
TRBJ2-6 | . | few | TRBV3-1 | TGTGCCAGCAGCCGGGAGGACGGGATCTCTGGGGCCAACGTCCTGACTTTC | CASSREDGISGANVLTF
TRBJ2-7 | . | many | TRBV29-1 | TGCAGCGTTGAGTTGTCTTACGAGCAGTACTTC | CSVELSYEQYF
TRBJ2-1 | . | . | TRBV29-1 | TGCAGCGTTGATGATTACAGCTCCTACAATGAGCAGTTCTTC | CSVDDYSSYNEQFF